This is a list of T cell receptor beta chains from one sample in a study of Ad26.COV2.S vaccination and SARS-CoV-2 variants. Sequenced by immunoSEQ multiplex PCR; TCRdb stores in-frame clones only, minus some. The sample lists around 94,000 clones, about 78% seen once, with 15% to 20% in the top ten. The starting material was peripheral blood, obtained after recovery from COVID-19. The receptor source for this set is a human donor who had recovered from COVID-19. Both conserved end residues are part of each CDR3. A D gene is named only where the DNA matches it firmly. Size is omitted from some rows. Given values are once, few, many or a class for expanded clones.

CDR3aa: CSVGLGGTDTQYF; CDR3nt: TGCAGCGTAGGCCTCGGGGGCACAGATACGCAGTATTTT; abundance: -; v_gene: TRBV29-1; j_gene: TRBJ2-3; d_gene: -
CDR3aa: CASSVEGTEAFF; CDR3nt: TGTGCCAGCAGCGTAGAAGGAACTGAAGCTTTCTTT; abundance: -; v_gene: TRBV9; j_gene: TRBJ1-1; d_gene: -
CDR3aa: CAISKTADYGYTF; CDR3nt: TGTGCCATCAGCAAGACCGCCGATTATGGCTACACCTTC; abundance: -; v_gene: TRBV10-3; j_gene: TRBJ1-2; d_gene: -
CDR3aa: CASRQAQNTGELFF; CDR3nt: TGTGCCAGTAGACAGGCACAGAACACCGGGGAGCTGTTTTTT; abundance: -; v_gene: TRBV19; j_gene: TRBJ2-2; d_gene: -
CDR3aa: CASSLTAEGAADTQYF; CDR3nt: TGTGCCAGCAGCTTAACGGCGGAGGGGGCAGCAGATACGCAGTATTTT; abundance: -; v_gene: TRBV7-3; j_gene: TRBJ2-3; d_gene: -
CDR3aa: CASSISNGEQFF; CDR3nt: TGTGCCAGTAGTATCTCCAACGGTGAGCAGTTCTTC; abundance: -; v_gene: TRBV19; j_gene: TRBJ2-1; d_gene: -
CDR3aa: CAISEPDQTQYF; CDR3nt: TGTGCCATCAGTGAGCCCGACCAGACCCAGTACTTC; abundance: -; v_gene: TRBV10-3; j_gene: TRBJ2-5; d_gene: -
CDR3aa: CASRQGEAGELFF; CDR3nt: TGTGCCAGCCGACAGGGGGAGGCCGGGGAGCTGTTTTTT; abundance: -; v_gene: TRBV6-4; j_gene: TRBJ2-2; d_gene: TRBD1
CDR3aa: CASSPWTGGDEKLFF; CDR3nt: TGTGCCAGCTCACCTTGGACAGGGGGCGATGAAAAACTGTTTTTT; abundance: -; v_gene: TRBV18; j_gene: TRBJ1-4; d_gene: TRBD1
CDR3aa: CASSPRGSRSDTQYF; CDR3nt: TGTGCCAGCAGCCCCAGGGGAAGTCGTTCGGATACGCAGTATTTT; abundance: -; v_gene: TRBV2; j_gene: TRBJ2-3; d_gene: -
CDR3aa: CASSSQQGFTDTQYF; CDR3nt: TGTGCCAGCAGTTCCCAACAGGGTTTCACAGATACGCAGTATTTT; abundance: -; v_gene: TRBV6-5; j_gene: TRBJ2-3; d_gene: -
CDR3aa: CASSLPGAGELFF; CDR3nt: TGTGCCAGCAGCTTACCGGGAGCCGGGGAGCTGTTTTTT; abundance: -; v_gene: TRBV11-2; j_gene: TRBJ2-2; d_gene: -
CDR3aa: CASSYSGTGAGDTQYF; CDR3nt: TGTGCCAGCAGTTACTCAGGGACAGGGGCTGGGGATACGCAGTATTTT; abundance: -; v_gene: TRBV6-5; j_gene: TRBJ2-3; d_gene: TRBD1
CDR3aa: CASSPGGQGQYNEKLFF; CDR3nt: TGTGCCAGCTCACCCGGAGGGCAGGGACAGTATAATGAAAAACTGTTTTTT; abundance: -; v_gene: TRBV18; j_gene: TRBJ1-4; d_gene: TRBD1
CDR3aa: CASTSSYSYEQYF; CDR3nt: TGTGCCAGCACATCTTCTTATTCCTACGAGCAGTACTTC; abundance: -; v_gene: TRBV28; j_gene: TRBJ2-7; d_gene: -
CDR3aa: CASSIIGGYSNQPQHF; CDR3nt: TGTGCCAGTAGTATTATTGGCGGCTATAGCAATCAGCCCCAGCATTTT; abundance: -; v_gene: TRBV19; j_gene: TRBJ1-5; d_gene: -
CDR3aa: CASSEGWGGFSEQFF; CDR3nt: TGTGCCAGCAGTGAAGGGTGGGGAGGGTTCAGTGAGCAGTTCTTC; abundance: -; v_gene: TRBV2; j_gene: TRBJ2-1; d_gene: TRBD2
CDR3aa: CAWSVLARGVQETQYF; CDR3nt: TGTGCCTGGAGTGTACTAGCCAGGGGGGTCCAAGAGACCCAGTACTTC; abundance: -; v_gene: TRBV30; j_gene: TRBJ2-5; d_gene: -
CDR3aa: CASSQGGYGTEAFF; CDR3nt: TGTGCCAGCAGCCAAGGGGGTTATGGCACTGAAGCTTTCTTT; abundance: -; v_gene: TRBV3-1/TRBV3-2; j_gene: TRBJ1-1; d_gene: -
CDR3aa: CASSQALLSDTQYF; CDR3nt: TGCGCCAGCAGCCAAGCCCTCCTATCAGATACGCAGTATTTT; abundance: -; v_gene: TRBV4-1; j_gene: TRBJ2-3; d_gene: -
CDR3aa: CASTRRGGGYNEQFF; CDR3nt: TGTGCCAGCACCCGGCGCGGGGGGGGGTACAATGAGCAGTTCTTC; abundance: -; v_gene: TRBV3-1/TRBV3-2; j_gene: TRBJ2-1; d_gene: TRBD2
CDR3aa: CASSSPAGARTEAFF; CDR3nt: TGTGCCAGTAGTTCCCCTGCGGGGGCACGGACTGAAGCTTTCTTT; abundance: -; v_gene: TRBV19; j_gene: TRBJ1-1; d_gene: -
CDR3aa: CASRTQGGVSTDTQYF; CDR3nt: TGTGCCAGTAGGACACAAGGGGGAGTCAGCACAGATACGCAGTATTTT; abundance: -; v_gene: TRBV19; j_gene: TRBJ2-3; d_gene: -
CDR3aa: CASSYTYRDGAFF; CDR3nt: TGTGCCAGCAGTTACACCTACAGGGATGGGGCTTTCTTT; abundance: -; v_gene: TRBV6-2/TRBV6-3; j_gene: TRBJ1-1; d_gene: -
CDR3aa: CASSTSAGQGEKLFF; CDR3nt: TGCGCCAGCAGCACATCGGCGGGACAGGGTGAAAAACTGTTTTTT; abundance: once; v_gene: TRBV5-1; j_gene: TRBJ1-4; d_gene: TRBD1
CDR3aa: CASSKSLPATNEKLFF; CDR3nt: TGTGCCAGCAGCAAATCCCTCCCTGCAACTAATGAAAAACTGTTTTTT; abundance: -; v_gene: TRBV21-1; j_gene: TRBJ1-4; d_gene: -
CDR3aa: CASSQGHATYEQYF; CDR3nt: TGTGCCAGCAGCCAAGGACACGCGACCTACGAGCAGTACTTC; abundance: -; v_gene: TRBV7-6; j_gene: TRBJ2-7; d_gene: -
CDR3aa: CASSPNQYNSPLHF; CDR3nt: TGTGCCAGCAGCCCTAACCAATATAATTCACCCCTCCACTTT; abundance: -; v_gene: TRBV5-4; j_gene: TRBJ1-6; d_gene: -
CDR3aa: CSVQGGNEKLFF; CDR3nt: TGCAGCGTTCAAGGGGGTAATGAAAAACTGTTTTTT; abundance: -; v_gene: TRBV29-1; j_gene: TRBJ1-4; d_gene: -
CDR3aa: CAWSGSDSDPSYEQYF; CDR3nt: TGTGCCTGGAGTGGCTCCGACAGTGACCCCTCCTACGAGCAGTACTTC; abundance: -; v_gene: TRBV30; j_gene: TRBJ2-7; d_gene: -
CDR3aa: CASSTTQDSNQPQHF; CDR3nt: TGTGCCAGCAGCACGACACAAGATAGCAATCAGCCCCAGCATTTT; abundance: -; v_gene: TRBV2; j_gene: TRBJ1-5; d_gene: -
CDR3aa: CASSNRDRGTEQFF; CDR3nt: TGTGCCAGTAGTAATAGGGACAGGGGGACCGAGCAGTTCTTC; abundance: -; v_gene: TRBV19; j_gene: TRBJ2-1; d_gene: TRBD1
CDR3aa: CASSMGSSYEQYF; CDR3nt: TGTGCCAGTAGTATGGGCAGTTCCTACGAGCAGTACTTC; abundance: few; v_gene: TRBV19; j_gene: TRBJ2-7; d_gene: -
CDR3aa: CASSAASGSYNEQFF; CDR3nt: TGTGCCAGCAGCGCGGCTAGCGGTTCCTACAATGAGCAGTTCTTC; abundance: -; v_gene: TRBV9; j_gene: TRBJ2-1; d_gene: TRBD2
CDR3aa: CASSQFYEQYF; CDR3nt: TGTGCCAGCAGCCAGTTTTACGAGCAGTACTTC; abundance: -; v_gene: TRBV3-1/TRBV3-2; j_gene: TRBJ2-7; d_gene: -
CDR3aa: CASSLKGSPLHF; CDR3nt: TGTGCCAGCAGTTTAAAAGGTTCACCCCTCCACTTT; abundance: -; v_gene: TRBV28; j_gene: TRBJ1-6; d_gene: -
CDR3aa: CASSFSEGIGEKLFF; CDR3nt: TGTGCCAGCAGTTTTAGCGAGGGGATAGGTGAAAAACTGTTTTTT; abundance: -; v_gene: TRBV28; j_gene: TRBJ1-4; d_gene: -
CDR3aa: CASSPNRVGAFF; CDR3nt: TGTGCCAGCAGCCCCAACAGGGTCGGAGCTTTCTTT; abundance: -; v_gene: TRBV6-5; j_gene: TRBJ1-1; d_gene: -
CDR3aa: CASSERGDEQYF; CDR3nt: TGTGCCAGTAGTGAGCGGGGGGACGAGCAGTACTTC; abundance: -; v_gene: TRBV19; j_gene: TRBJ2-7; d_gene: TRBD2
CDR3aa: CASRRPQGFAYEQYF; CDR3nt: TGTGCCAGCAGGCGACCACAGGGGTTCGCCTACGAGCAGTACTTC; abundance: -; v_gene: TRBV28; j_gene: TRBJ2-7; d_gene: TRBD1
CDR3aa: CAISLQSLGAEAFF; CDR3nt: TGTGCCATCAGTCTACAATCCCTGGGCGCTGAAGCTTTCTTT; abundance: -; v_gene: TRBV10-3; j_gene: TRBJ1-1; d_gene: -
CDR3aa: CASLNRPNNEQFF; CDR3nt: TGTGCCAGCCTTAATCGGCCGAACAATGAGCAGTTCTTC; abundance: -; v_gene: TRBV12-3/TRBV12-4; j_gene: TRBJ2-1; d_gene: -
CDR3aa: CASSLVQYNSPLHF; CDR3nt: TGTGCCAGCAGCTTAGTGCAATATAATTCACCCCTCCACTTT; abundance: -; v_gene: TRBV7-2; j_gene: TRBJ1-6; d_gene: -
CDR3aa: CASSMRGVGGYTF; CDR3nt: TGTGCCAGTAGTATGCGAGGTGTTGGTGGCTACACCTTC; abundance: -; v_gene: TRBV19; j_gene: TRBJ1-2; d_gene: -
CDR3aa: CASSLEARKNIQYF; CDR3nt: TGCGCCAGCAGCTTGGAGGCCAGGAAAAACATTCAGTACTTC; abundance: -; v_gene: TRBV5-1; j_gene: TRBJ2-4; d_gene: -
CDR3aa: CASSAERGQYNEQFF; CDR3nt: TGTGCCAGCAGCGCAGAGCGGGGACAATACAATGAGCAGTTCTTC; abundance: -; v_gene: TRBV7-2; j_gene: TRBJ2-1; d_gene: -
CDR3aa: CASSAGLAGWNEQFF; CDR3nt: TGTGCCAGCAGCGCGGGACTAGCGGGGTGGAATGAGCAGTTCTTC; abundance: -; v_gene: TRBV9; j_gene: TRBJ2-1; d_gene: TRBD2
CDR3aa: CASSLYEGSYGYTF; CDR3nt: TGCGCCAGCAGCCTGTATGAGGGGAGCTATGGCTACACCTTC; abundance: -; v_gene: TRBV5-1; j_gene: TRBJ1-2; d_gene: -
CDR3aa: CASSFGQGAWETQYF; CDR3nt: TGTGCCAGCAGCTTTGGGCAGGGGGCATGGGAGACCCAGTACTTC; abundance: once; v_gene: TRBV5-5; j_gene: TRBJ2-5; d_gene: TRBD1
CDR3aa: CASSWRSGGSEAFF; CDR3nt: TGTGCCAGCAGTTGGAGGTCGGGAGGCTCTGAAGCTTTCTTT; abundance: -; v_gene: TRBV7-2; j_gene: TRBJ1-1; d_gene: -
CDR3aa: CANNYEQYF; CDR3nt: TGTGCCAACAACTACGAGCAGTACTTC; abundance: -; v_gene: TRBV27; j_gene: TRBJ2-7; d_gene: -
CDR3aa: CASSSVEGVGEKLFF; CDR3nt: TGTGCCAGCTCCTCAGTGGAAGGGGTGGGTGAAAAACTGTTTTTT; abundance: -; v_gene: TRBV7-2; j_gene: TRBJ1-4; d_gene: -
CDR3aa: CASSFPDRYEQYF; CDR3nt: TGTGCCAGCAGCTTTCCGGACCGCTACGAGCAGTACTTC; abundance: -; v_gene: TRBV5-6; j_gene: TRBJ2-7; d_gene: -
CDR3aa: CASSYSRSDTQYF; CDR3nt: TGTGCCAGCAGTTACTCCAGGTCTGATACGCAGTATTTT; abundance: -; v_gene: TRBV6-2/TRBV6-3; j_gene: TRBJ2-3; d_gene: -
CDR3aa: CAWSGAEGGGTDTQYF; CDR3nt: TGTGCCTGGAGTGGGGCTGAAGGTGGGGGCACAGATACGCAGTATTTT; abundance: -; v_gene: TRBV30; j_gene: TRBJ2-3; d_gene: -
CDR3aa: CASSDRPYYEQYF; CDR3nt: TGTGCCTCTTCGGACAGGCCGTACTACGAGCAGTACTTC; abundance: -; v_gene: TRBV15; j_gene: TRBJ2-7; d_gene: TRBD1
CDR3aa: CASSQDWDRDATEAFF; CDR3nt: TGTGCCAGCAGCCAAGATTGGGACAGAGATGCCACTGAAGCTTTCTTT; abundance: -; v_gene: TRBV4-2; j_gene: TRBJ1-1; d_gene: TRBD1
CDR3aa: CASRGGGSTDTQYF; CDR3nt: TGCGCCAGCCGGGGCGGGGGAAGCACAGATACGCAGTATTTT; abundance: -; v_gene: TRBV5-1; j_gene: TRBJ2-3; d_gene: TRBD2
CDR3aa: CASSLDGGSYEQYF; CDR3nt: TGCGCCAGCAGCTTGGATGGGGGCTCCTACGAGCAGTACTTC; abundance: -; v_gene: TRBV5-1; j_gene: TRBJ2-7; d_gene: -